These 14 T cell receptor beta chains came from one sample sequenced in a study of blood T cell repertoires in COVID-19 (dated by TCRdb to 2018 to 2020). The method behind the library was the immunoSEQ multiplex PCR assay. TCRdb limited this immuneACCESS table to in-frame rearrangements with V and J called. A share of clones is missing; checked studies link under half to unresolved V genes, and the rest is unexplained. The sample has approximately 110,000 clones on record, around 83% of them singletons. The leading ten clones occupy less than 3.5% of the sample. Sequencing was carried out using peripheral blood. These receptors were obtained from a woman of 80 years or more with COVID-19, enrolled during active disease.

The chain is built from TRBV7-2 and TRBJ2-1; 8 nucleotides line up with TRBD2. Germline V gives CDR1 SGHTA, CDR2 FQGNSA. The junction had 8 bases not matched to a gene; V was cut back by 5 bases and J by 2 bases. This CDR3 spans 16 amino acids. CDR3 nucleotides: TGTGCCAGCAGCATTGTTAGCGGGGCCCCCTACAATGAGCAGTTCTTC. Its protein product is CASSIVSGAPYNEQFF.

The chain carries TRBV14 and TRBJ2-5, with 7 bases matching TRBD1. Unmatched junction bases numbered 5, after V lost 0 bases and J lost 1 base. In germline, CDR1 is SGHDN, CDR2 FVKESK. The CDR3 is made up of 16 amino acids. Here the CDR3 DNA reads TGTGCCAGCAGCCAAGACCCGGGACAGCCCCAAGAGACCCAGTACTTC. This sequence encodes CASSQDPGQPQETQYF. The entire variable domain, with the rest obtained from reference TRBV14 and TRBJ2-5, is as follows: EAGVTQFPSHSVIEKGQTVTLRCDPISGHDNLYWYRRVMGKEIKFLLHFVKESKQDESGMPNNRFLAERTGGTYSTLKVQPAELEDSGVYFCASSQDPGQPQETQYFGPGTRLLVL.

The chain employs TRBV12-3 or TRBV12-4 and TRBJ1-4; 7 positions match TRBD1. This CDR3 spans 11 amino acids. V was pared by 5 bases and J by 16 bases, with 7 bases of the junction left unmatched. DNA for the CDR3: TGTGCCAGCAGTAAGGGGGCGCGGAGGTTTTTT. Residues: CASSKGARRFF.

This rearrangement joins TRBV5-5 to TRBJ1-2; no definite D call. The CDR3 has 14 residues. Between the trimmed V and J ends, which lost 0 bases and 0 bases, there was a span of 6 bases. Germline CDR1 SGHKS, CDR2 YYEKEE (reference sequence). Written as DNA, the CDR3 is TGTGCCAGCAGCTTGGTACTGACTAACTATGGCTACACCTTC. It yields the protein CASSLVLTNYGYTF.

With regard to this clone: This sample includes further DNA sequences coding for the same CDR3. The rearrangement links TRBV3-1 (or the pseudogene TRBV3-2) to TRBJ1-1; D is undetermined. Trimming took off 1 base at V and 1 base at J, with 7 bases between the two ends. This CDR3 has 14 residues. CDR1 and CDR2 from the germline V gene are LGHDT and YNNKEL (reference sequence). The CDR3, as DNA: TGTGCCAGCAGCCAAGTTGAAGCGAACACTGAAGCTTTCTTT. Protein: CASSQVEANTEAFF.

This sequence joins TRBV3-1 (or the pseudogene TRBV3-2) and TRBJ2-5; a possible D gene is TRBD1 (5 bases). This CDR3 comprises 14 residues. Germline loops: CDR1 LGHDT, CDR2 YNNKEL (reference sequence). The V and J ends lost 7 bases and 2 bases respectively, with 14 bases between them. CDR3 residues: CASNTPGRQETQYF. CDR3 DNA sequence: TGTGCCAGCAATACCCCAGGGCGGCAAGAGACCCAGTACTTC.

V gene TRBV7-8 combines with J gene TRBJ1-4; D is uncertain. The CDR3 has 13 amino acids. Trimming shortened V by 5 bases and J by 8 bases, and 12 bases separated the two germline ends. Germline CDR1 and CDR2: SGHVS and FQNEAQ. The CDR3 DNA is TGTGCCAGCAGCCCCGGGTCGATAGAAAAACTGTTTTTT. Its protein product is CASSPGSIEKLFF.

This clone was counted a single time. The chain carries TRBV7-2 and TRBJ2-3, with 8 bases identical to TRBD1. From germline, CDR1 is SGHTA and CDR2 FQGNSA. This CDR3 region has 14 residues. J lost 4 bases, V lost 5 bases, and 5 bases had no gene match. Here the CDR3 reads CASSPGQGPDTQYF. As DNA, the CDR3 is TGTGCCAGCAGCCCAGGACAGGGCCCAGATACGCAGTATTTT. Full variable domain (rest looked up from reference TRBV7-2 and TRBJ2-3): GAGVSQSPSNKVTEKGKDVELRCDPISGHTALYWYRQSLGQGLEFLIYFQGNSAPDKSGLPSDRFSAERTGGSVSTLTIQRTQQEDSAVYLCASSPGQGPDTQYFGPGTRLTVL.

J is TRBJ2-1 and V is TRBV7-8, with TRBD2 matching 15 bases. The CDR3 consists of 18 residues. In germline, CDR1 is SGHVS, CDR2 FQNEAQ. J gave up 2 bases and V 4 bases, and 6 bases lay outside the gene matches. CDR3 bases: TGTGCCAGCAGCTCGAGGACTAGCGGGAGGGGGACCTACAATGAGCAGTTCTTC. Its translation is CASSSRTSGRGTYNEQFF.

The chain uses TRBV7-2 and TRBJ1-1, with 7 bases fitting TRBD1. Germline V lookup: CDR1 SGHTA, CDR2 FQGNSA. CDR3 length: 14 residues. Unmatched junction bases numbered 5, after V lost 5 bases and J lost 2 bases. Here the CDR3 reads CASSRDRANTEAFF. The DNA for the CDR3 is TGTGCCAGCAGCCGGGACAGAGCTAACACTGAAGCTTTCTTT.

The V call is TRBV5-4, the J call TRBJ2-2, with D maybe TRBD2 (5 bases). The V gene lost 2 bases and the J gene lost 10 bases, with 15 bases spanning the gap. CDR1 is SGHNT, CDR2 YYREEE, per germline (reference sequence). The CDR3 totals 14 residues. The CDR3, as DNA: TGTGCCAGCAGCTTTGGAGCGGCTATGGCGGAGCTGTTTTTT. Translation: CASSFGAAMAELFF.

CDR3 loop: CASSLKREGTEAFF. In nucleotides, the CDR3 is TGTGCCAGCAGCCTAAAAAGGGAGGGAACTGAAGCTTTCTTT. V is TRBV6-6 and J is TRBJ1-1; no clear D gene. Germline lookup yields CDR1 MNHNY and CDR2 SVGAGI (reference sequence). This CDR3 is built from 14 residues. Deletions cut 6 bases from V and 5 bases from J, with 16 bases between.

This chain uses TRBV28 with TRBJ2-2, with D tentatively TRBD1 (6 bases). Deletions cut 7 bases from V and 9 bases from J, with 18 bases between. The germline gives CDR1 MDHEN, CDR2 SYDVKM. This CDR3 is 14 amino acids long. This CDR3 is CASTFTQWGRELFF. The CDR3 DNA is TGTGCCAGCACTTTCACTCAGTGGGGGCGGGAGCTGTTTTTT.

The chain combines TRBV7-9 with TRBJ2-6, with a possible D match to TRBD1 (6 bases). V was cut by 5 bases and J by 2 bases, with 13 bases left in between. Germline values: CDR1 SEHNR, CDR2 FQNEAQ (reference sequence). This CDR3 is built from 16 residues. CDR3 in DNA: TGTGCCAGCAGCCCGTTAGGGGGAACTGGGGCCAACGTCCTGACTTTC. It is translated as CASSPLGGTGANVLTF.